The rows below give T cell receptor beta chains drawn from one sample of a study of blood T cell repertoires in COVID-19. This table comes from immunoSEQ multiplex PCR, and its TCRdb copy is limited to in-frame clones, with some not included. Of 32,000 or so clones listed, approximately 90% were seen once; the top ten hold around 1.8%. The sequenced sample consisted of peripheral blood. The receptors derive from a man over 45 with active or convalescent COVID-19. Both conserved end residues are part of each CDR3. D genes are given only for firm matches. Part of the rows lack a size; the others show once, few, many or a class for expanded clones.

TGCGCCAGCAGCCAAGATGACAGGTCCTACGAGCAGTACTTC | CASSQDDRSYEQYF | TRBV4-3 | - | - | TRBJ2-7
TGTGCCAGCAGTTACTCGAGACCCCAGGGATCCTACGAGCAGTACTTC | CASSYSRPQGSYEQYF | TRBV6-2/TRBV6-3 | - | - | TRBJ2-7
TGTGCCAGCAGCTTGGGCACGCGGGAGTACGAGCAGTACTTC | CASSLGTREYEQYF | TRBV5-4 | TRBD2 | - | TRBJ2-7
TGTGCCAGCAGCTTAGGAACAGGGGGGTATAACACCGGGGAGCTGTTTTTT | CASSLGTGGYNTGELFF | TRBV7-2 | TRBD1 | - | TRBJ2-2
TGCGCCAGCAGCCACCAACCCCGGGACAGGCGTACGAGCAATGAGCAGTTCTTC | CASSHQPRDRRTSNEQFF | TRBV4-1 | TRBD1 | - | TRBJ2-1
TGTGCCAGCAGTTACTGGGCCGGGACTAGCGGGACCAGCTCCTACGAGCAGTACTTC | CASSYWAGTSGTSSYEQYF | TRBV28 | TRBD2 | once | TRBJ2-7
TGCGCCAGCAGCCCGTGGGCAGGGGCGTCCACAGATACGCAGTATTTT | CASSPWAGASTDTQYF | TRBV5-1 | - | - | TRBJ2-3
TGTGCCAGTAGTATCCTAAAGGGACAGCCAGCCAAAAACATTCAGTACTTC | CASSILKGQPAKNIQYF | TRBV19 | TRBD1 | - | TRBJ2-4
TGTGCCAGCAGCGATACTAGGATGGGAAATGAGCAGTTCTTC | CASSDTRMGNEQFF | TRBV7-8 | - | - | TRBJ2-1
TGTGCCAGCTCTCCCGGGTCCAATCAGCCCCAGCATTTT | CASSPGSNQPQHF | TRBV18 | - | - | TRBJ1-5
TGTGCCAGTAGTATAGCGGCGGGAGCGGACAATGAGCAGTTCTTC | CASSIAAGADNEQFF | TRBV19 | TRBD2 | - | TRBJ2-1
TGTGCCAGCAGCGGGGCCTCAGATACGCAGTATTTT | CASSGASDTQYF | TRBV5-6 | - | - | TRBJ2-3
TGTGCCAGCTCACCACCGATGGAGTCTAGGGAGACCCAGTACTTC | CASSPPMESRETQYF | TRBV18 | - | - | TRBJ2-5
TGTGCCAGCAGCCCCGGACTGAATAGCAATCAGCCCCAGCATTTT | CASSPGLNSNQPQHF | TRBV5-4 | - | - | TRBJ1-5
TGTGCCAGCAGTGCCGTGGGACTAGCGCACACCGGGGAGCTGTTTTTT | CASSAVGLAHTGELFF | TRBV9 | TRBD2 | few | TRBJ2-2
TGTGCCAGCAGTTTACTAGGGGGAAGCGGCCCAGATACGCAGTATTTT | CASSLLGGSGPDTQYF | TRBV27 | - | - | TRBJ2-3
TGTGCCAGCAGCCTAGGGACAGGGGGAGATACGCAGTATTTT | CASSLGTGGDTQYF | TRBV5-4 | TRBD1 | once | TRBJ2-3
TGTGCCAGCAGTTTGGCGGCGAAGGCAAAGAACACTGAAGCTTTCTTT | CASSLAAKAKNTEAFF | TRBV28 | - | - | TRBJ1-1
TGTGCCACCGGCCGGGACACAGATACGCAGTATTTT | CATGRDTDTQYF | TRBV10-3 | - | - | TRBJ2-3
TGTGCCAGCAGTTTGGCAGGGGGCGCGTATGGCTACACCTTC | CASSLAGGAYGYTF | TRBV28 | TRBD1 | few | TRBJ1-2
TGTGCCAGCAGCTCTTCTCTAGGTCCAGGGTTCACTGGGGCCAACGTCCTGACTTTC | CASSSSLGPGFTGANVLTF | TRBV11-2 | - | - | TRBJ2-6
TGTGCCAGCAGTTTGGAGACAGGGGTGTATGAAAAACTGTTTTTT | CASSLETGVYEKLFF | TRBV27 | TRBD1 | - | TRBJ1-4
TGCAGCGTGGCCCTCTCGGAGCGGCGGGGCTACGAGCAGTACTTC | CSVALSERRGYEQYF | TRBV29-1 | - | once | TRBJ2-7
TGTGCCAGCAGTTACTCCTGGGACAGGGGACATTTT | CASSYSWDRGHF | TRBV6-2/TRBV6-3 | TRBD1 | - | TRBJ2-3
TGCGCCAGCAGCCGCTGGGGAGAAACCTCCACAGATACGCAGTATTTT | CASSRWGETSTDTQYF | TRBV4-1 | - | - | TRBJ2-3
TGCGCCAGCAGCTTGACGGGAGCGGGGGCCCTCTCCTACAATGAGCAGTTCTTC | CASSLTGAGALSYNEQFF | TRBV5-1 | TRBD2 | - | TRBJ2-1
TGCAGCGTTGAATTGGGACAGGGTTACGAGCAGTACTTC | CSVELGQGYEQYF | TRBV29-1 | TRBD1 | - | TRBJ2-7
TGTGCCAGCAGTTCCCCCGGGACAGGTTTCGGAAACTATGGCTACACCTTC | CASSSPGTGFGNYGYTF | TRBV27 | TRBD1 | - | TRBJ1-2
TGTGCCAGCAGGACACGGGGGATCCCGAACACTGAAGCTTTCTTT | CASRTRGIPNTEAFF | TRBV28 | - | - | TRBJ1-1
TGTGCCAGCAGTAAGGGACTAGCGGGAGGATTCCGCAGGGCAGATACGCAGTATTTT | CASSKGLAGGFRRADTQYF | TRBV28 | TRBD2 | - | TRBJ2-3
TGCGCCAGCAGCCAGGGGAGCGGGAGCGCTCCCTACAATGAGCAGTTCTTC | CASSQGSGSAPYNEQFF | TRBV4-3 | TRBD2 | - | TRBJ2-1
TGTGCCACCAGCCCCACAGTAAACTTTGACGAGCAGTACTTC | CATSPTVNFDEQYF | TRBV15 | - | - | TRBJ2-7
TGTGCCACCACCGGGGTTGGTTTCGGCACAGATACGCAGTATTTT | CATTGVGFGTDTQYF | TRBV19 | - | - | TRBJ2-3
TGCGCCAGCAGCTTGGCGTCACAGTTGCAAGAGACCCAGTACTTC | CASSLASQLQETQYF | TRBV5-1 | - | - | TRBJ2-5
TGTGCCAGCAGCCCGGGACGGGGAGGGGAAAAACTGTTTTTT | CASSPGRGGEKLFF | TRBV6-5 | - | - | TRBJ1-4
TGTGCCACCAGCAGAGATGTAGGGTGGCGGGAGGCGTCCTACAATGAGCAGTTCTTC | CATSRDVGWREASYNEQFF | TRBV15 | TRBD2 | - | TRBJ2-1
TGTGCCAGCAGCCTGACTAGCGGGAGAGCCCAGTACTTC | CASSLTSGRAQYF | TRBV7-2 | TRBD2 | - | TRBJ2-5
TGTGCCAGCAGTATAACAGGGGTAGGAGAGCAGTTCTTC | CASSITGVGEQFF | TRBV28 | TRBD1 | once | TRBJ2-1
TGTGCCAGCAGTGACGGGCAGGGCTCCTACGAGCAGTACTTC | CASSDGQGSYEQYF | TRBV2 | - | - | TRBJ2-7
TGTGCCAGCAGCTTAGAGGCGACAGGGGTCGAGCAGTACTTC | CASSLEATGVEQYF | TRBV7-2 | TRBD1 | - | TRBJ2-7
TGTGCCAGCAGTCCAATTACGACAGGGGGTGGGCAGTACTTC | CASSPITTGGGQYF | TRBV27 | TRBD1 | - | TRBJ2-7
TGTGCCAGCAGTTACAGGGGACAGGGGGCGTTTGGCTACACCTTC | CASSYRGQGAFGYTF | TRBV6-5 | TRBD1 | - | TRBJ1-2
TGTGCCAGCAGCGGCCCGGAGCTGGCGGAGCAGTTCTTC | CASSGPELAEQFF | TRBV5-4 | - | - | TRBJ2-1
TGTGCCAGCACCCTACCTCAGGGTGGGGACACCGGGGAGCTGTTTTTT | CASTLPQGGDTGELFF | TRBV7-9 | - | - | TRBJ2-2